The entry that follows covers one T cell receptor beta chain sequence. This sample is part of a study of cytotoxic CD8 clonotypes in ibrutinib-treated CLL. Looked up from germline, CDR1 is SNHLY and CDR2 is FYNNEI. V lost 7 bases, J lost 6 bases, and 16 bases lay in between. The CDR3 loop spans 14 amino acids. Sequencing was performed with immunoSEQ multiplex PCR; in TCRdb, only in-frame clones are kept and a portion is missing. This table holds fewer than 400,000 clones, roughly 71% found once. This sequence originates from a human donor with chronic lymphocytic leukemia. The chain combines TRBV2 with TRBJ2-1; tentatively, D is TRBD2 (5 bases). Material: PBMCs, obtained after 36 months of ibrutinib treatment. Written as DNA, the CDR3 is TGTGCCAGCACCACGCTAGGGAGTTCCAATGAGCAGTTCTTC. Its protein is CASTTLGSSNEQFF.